One and the same sample provided the 22 T cell receptor beta chains below, sequenced in a study of CD8 T cells in Susac syndrome. An input of about 0.5 to 1 ug of RNA was subjected to reverse transcription using random hexamers. TCRdb called the immunoSEQ multiplex PCR reads again in MiXCR, with one record for every CDR3 protein. The sample has 50,000 or so distinct CDR3 sequences; just over 90% are singletons. Sequenced sample: CD8+ T cells from PBMCs. The receptors originated from a human donor with multiple sclerosis.

This clonotype was recorded only once. The J gene is TRBJ2-3, the V gene TRBV7-9, with D possibly being TRBD2 (7 bases). V lost 4 bases, J lost 5 bases, and 13 bases lay in between. CDR1 is SEHNR and CDR2 is FQNEAQ in the germline V gene (reference sequence). This CDR3 region has 14 residues. The CDR3 here is CASSYFGGQDTQYF. The CDR3 bases are TGTGCCAGCAGCTACTTCGGGGGGCAAGATACGCAGTATTTT.

Here the CDR3 DNA reads TGCGCCAGCAGCCAAGATCGGTGGGGGGGTAGCAATCAGCCCCAGCATTTT. It yields the protein CASSQDRWGGSNQPQHF. The chain carries TRBV4-3 and TRBJ1-5; TRBD1 is a possible D gene (5 bases). Trimming cost V 0 bases and J 0 bases, with 12 bases left between them. The CDR3 is 17 amino acids. Germline CDR1 LGHNA, CDR2 YSLEER.

DNA for the CDR3: TGTGCCAGCAGCCAATTGACTAGCGGGGGGGCCCGGTTCTTC. Translation: CASSQLTSGGARFF. The V and J genes are TRBV3-1 and TRBJ2-1; TRBD2 matches at 14 bases. V shed 2 bases and J 15 bases; nucleotides not matched to a gene: 6. CDR3 size: 14 residues. Per germline, CDR1 LGHDT and CDR2 YNNKEL (reference sequence).

The rearrangement joins TRBV7-3 to TRBJ2-4, with TRBD2 matching over 9 bases. V was clipped by 1 base and J by 6 bases; unmatched bases: 1. This CDR3 is built from 14 residues. Germline lookup yields CDR1 SGHTA and CDR2 FQGTGA. For the CDR3, the DNA is TGTGCCAGCAGCTTAAGCGGGGGGGGAAACATTCAGTACTTC. Protein: CASSLSGGGNIQYF.

This clonotype was recorded once. An end of the junction differs from the germline gene, which may be a read error. The chain recombines TRBV11-3 with TRBJ2-3; 11 positions agree with TRBD2. This CDR3 is 14 amino acids long. Germline CDR1 reads SGHNT; CDR2 reads YENEEA. CDR3: CASSFSSGGPIRDF. The CDR3 nucleotides are TGTGCCAGCAGCTTCTCTAGCGGGGGGCCCATCCGGGATTTT.

The rearrangement links TRBV5-4 to TRBJ2-7; D call uncertain. V gave up 4 bases and J gave up 7 bases, with 9 bases separating them. This CDR3 region has 11 residues. Germline loops: CDR1 SGHNT, CDR2 YYREEE (reference sequence). The CDR3 is CASSVGREQYF. DNA for the CDR3: TGTGCCAGCAGCGTGGGTAGGGAGCAGTACTTC.

The rearrangement links TRBV2 to TRBJ1-2; possible D gene TRBD1, 5 bases. Germline V gene lookup returns CDR1 SNHLY and CDR2 FYNNEI. V was shortened by 6 bases and J by 2 bases, with 16 bases between the two germline ends. CDR3 length equals 15 residues. CDR3 sequence: CASRTRGAGNYGYTF. CDR3 DNA sequence: TGTGCCAGCAGGACTCGAGGGGCAGGGAACTATGGCTACACCTTC.

The V gene is TRBV13, the J gene TRBJ2-2; 8 bases map to TRBD1. The CDR3 extends over 14 amino acids. Trimming at V came to 6 bases and at J to 1 base, leaving 1 base not matched to a gene. Germline assignment: CDR1 PRHDT and CDR2 FYEKMQ (reference sequence). The CDR3 region is CASRDRVNTGELFF. The CDR3 coding sequence is TGTGCCAGCAGGGACAGGGTGAACACCGGGGAGCTGTTTTTT.

In its sample, this clonotype was seen once. The chain links TRBV6-2 or TRBV6-3 to TRBJ2-5, with D maybe TRBD1 (5 bases). This CDR3 has 15 residues. The germline CDR1 and CDR2 sequences are MNHEY and SVGEGT. Trimming shortened V by 6 bases and J by 5 bases, and 19 bases separated the two germline ends. CDR3 nucleotides: TGTGCCAGCAGCGATGCCCTGGACATCTCTGAGACCCAGTACTTC. Translating it yields CASSDALDISETQYF.

This sequence joins TRBV19 and TRBJ1-5; the match to TRBD1 covers 8 bases. The CDR3 runs to 15 residues. From germline, CDR1 is LNHDA and CDR2 SQIVND (reference sequence). J was trimmed by 3 bases and V by 1 base; bases with no gene match: 2. The CDR3 DNA follows: TGTGCCAGTAGTATAGGCAGGGGGCACAATCAGCCCCAGCATTTT. The encoded protein is CASSIGRGHNQPQHF.

V and J are TRBV3-1 and TRBJ2-4; D perhaps matches TRBD2 (6 bases). This CDR3 spans 17 amino acids. CDR1 is LGHDT, CDR2 YNNKEL, per germline (reference sequence). V lost 2 bases and J lost 1, with 15 bases in between. Here the CDR3 reads CASSQNGEGRAKNIQYF. CDR3 DNA: TGTGCCAGCAGCCAAAACGGTGAGGGGAGGGCCAAAAACATTCAGTACTTC.

The chain has TRBV2 and TRBJ2-1, with D possibly TRBD1 on 7 matching bases. The CDR3 consists of 16 residues. Germline CDR1 and CDR2: SNHLY and FYNNEI. V was pared by 6 bases and J by 4 bases, with 19 bases between. The CDR3 DNA follows: TGTGCCAGCAGGTCCCAGGGGGGCGGCCGGTACAATGAGCAGTTCTTC. It yields the protein CASRSQGGGRYNEQFF. The complete variable domain, with remaining parts taken from reference TRBV2 and TRBJ2-1, reads EPEVTQTPSHQVTQMGQEVILRCVPISNHLYFYWYRQILGQKVEFLVSFYNNEISEKSEIFDDQFSVERPDGSNFTLKIRSTKLEDSAMYFCASRSQGGGRYNEQFFGPGTRLTVL.

This rearrangement joins TRBV4-1 to TRBJ1-4; tentatively, D is TRBD1 (5 bases). V lost 8 bases and J lost 4, with 14 bases in between. The CDR3 runs 14 residues. Per germline, CDR1 MGHRA and CDR2 YSYEKL. The CDR3 is CASSPGGSNEKLFF. In DNA form, the CDR3 reads TGCGCCAGCTCCCCGGGGGGGAGTAATGAAAAACTGTTTTTT.

The chain combines TRBV20-1 with TRBJ1-2, with 10 positions matching TRBD1. V trimming: 6 bases; J trimming: 4 bases; junction bases outside the gene matches: 8. This CDR3 is 14 amino acids long. CDR1 is DFQATT, CDR2 SNEGSKA, per germline (reference sequence). In DNA, the CDR3 is TGCAGTGCCGGACAGGGGGAATTACCCTATGGCTACACCTTC. It codes for CSAGQGELPYGYTF.

The J gene is TRBJ1-1, the V gene TRBV20-1; 9 nucleotides align to TRBD1. This CDR3 is built from 13 residues. The junction had 4 bases not matched to a gene; V was cut back by 0 bases and J by 8 bases. Germline V lookup: CDR1 DFQATT, CDR2 SNEGSKA (reference sequence). DNA for the CDR3: TGCAGTGCTAGAGACAACAGGGGGCAGGAAGCTTTCTTT. This codes for CSARDNRGQEAFF.

This clonotype has only a few counts. This chain links TRBV29-1 with TRBJ2-3; 7 bases fit TRBD1. The CDR3 contains 14 residues. J gave up 3 bases and V 6 bases, and 9 bases lay outside the gene matches. The germline gives CDR1 SQVTM, CDR2 ANQGSEA. The CDR3 is CSVRGGDSTDTQYF. The CDR3 DNA follows: TGCAGCGTGCGAGGGGGCGATTCTACAGATACGCAGTATTTT.

V gene TRBV2 combines with J gene TRBJ2-5; tentatively, D is TRBD2 (7 bases). The CDR3 runs 15 residues. In germline, CDR1 is SNHLY, CDR2 FYNNEI. Trimming removed 5 bases at V and 3 bases at J, with 16 bases between. CDR3: CASSRWGGREETQYF. In DNA, the CDR3 is TGTGCCAGCAGTCGGTGGGGGGGGCGGGAAGAGACCCAGTACTTC.

This sequence joins TRBV7-3 and TRBJ1-3; the D is unclear. Per germline, CDR1 SGHTA and CDR2 FQGTGA. This CDR3 has 15 residues. V was trimmed by 1 base and J by 0 bases, leaving 7 bases between them. The CDR3 DNA reads TGTGCCAGCAGCTTAAGTGGCGCCTCTGGAAACACCATATATTTT. The encoded protein is CASSLSGASGNTIYF.

Worth noting for this clonotype: Likely a read error: the CDR3 ends without its conserved phenylalanine or tryptophan. The chain combines TRBV7-3 with TRBJ2-3, with 8 bases matching TRBD1. Germline CDR1 and CDR2: SGHTA and FQGTGA. V lost 9 bases and J lost 2; bases outside the gene matches: 7. The CDR3 consists of 14 residues. This chain's CDR3 is CASRRTGPTDTQYV. In nucleotides, the CDR3 is TGTGCCAGTCGAAGGACAGGGCCCACAGATACGCAGTATGTT.

The chain is built from TRBV6-5 and TRBJ1-5, with 10 bases aligning to TRBD1. Germline V gives CDR1 MNHEY, CDR2 SVGAGI. The CDR3 sequence is 14 residues long. Unmatched junction bases numbered 5, after V lost 5 bases and J lost 7 bases. The CDR3 loop reads CASSPGQGVQPQHF. The CDR3 region has the DNA TGTGCCAGCAGTCCCGGACAGGGGGTACAGCCCCAGCATTTT.

This chain connects TRBV9 to TRBJ2-5; a weak D match, TRBD2 (6 bases). Germline values: CDR1 SGDLS, CDR2 YYNGEE. Trimming left V 0 bases short and J 4 bases short, with 13 bases between. The CDR3 consists of 15 residues. CDR3 in DNA: TGTGCCAGCAGCGTAGCAGACGGCGGGGTAGAGACCCAGTACTTC. Protein sequence: CASSVADGGVETQYF.

The rearrangement uses TRBV12-3 or TRBV12-4 and TRBJ2-7, with D perhaps TRBD1 or TRBD2 (5 bases each). Trimming took 9 bases from V and 9 from J, leaving 21 bases between them. This CDR3 has 13 amino acids. DNA of the CDR3: TGTGCCAGTTCTCTGGGACCCCGGTATGTGCAGTACTTC. Its translation is CASSLGPRYVQYF.